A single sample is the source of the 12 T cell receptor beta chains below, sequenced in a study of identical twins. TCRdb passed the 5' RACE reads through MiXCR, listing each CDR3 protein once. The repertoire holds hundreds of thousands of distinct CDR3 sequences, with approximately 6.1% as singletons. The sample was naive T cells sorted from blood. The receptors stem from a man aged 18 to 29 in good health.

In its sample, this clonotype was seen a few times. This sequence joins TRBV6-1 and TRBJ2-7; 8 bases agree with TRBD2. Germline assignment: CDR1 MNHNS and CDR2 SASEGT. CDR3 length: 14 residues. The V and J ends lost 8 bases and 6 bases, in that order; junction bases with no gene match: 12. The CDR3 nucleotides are TGTGCCAGCGGAAGCGGCGCACGGGAGGGCGAGCAGTACGTC. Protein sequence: CASGSGAREGEQYV.

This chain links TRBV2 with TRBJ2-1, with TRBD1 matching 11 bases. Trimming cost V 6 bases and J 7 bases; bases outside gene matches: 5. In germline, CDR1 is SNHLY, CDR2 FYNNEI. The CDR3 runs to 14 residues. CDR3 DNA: TGTGCCAGCAGCCGGGACAGGGGGGGGAATGAGCAGTTCTTC. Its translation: CASSRDRGGNEQFF.

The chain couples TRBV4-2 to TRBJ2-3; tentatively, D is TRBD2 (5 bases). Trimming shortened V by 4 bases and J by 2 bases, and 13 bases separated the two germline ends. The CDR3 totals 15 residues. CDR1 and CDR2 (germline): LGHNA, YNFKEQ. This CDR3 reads CASSPGERLTDTQYF. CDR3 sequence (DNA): TGTGCCAGCAGCCCAGGCGAGCGGCTCACAGATACGCAGTATTTT.

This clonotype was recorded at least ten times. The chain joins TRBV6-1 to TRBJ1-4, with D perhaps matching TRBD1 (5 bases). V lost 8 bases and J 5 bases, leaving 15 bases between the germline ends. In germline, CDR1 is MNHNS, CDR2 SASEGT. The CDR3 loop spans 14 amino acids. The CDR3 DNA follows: TGTGCCAGCTGGGGGACTGGGAAGAATGAAAAACTGTTTTTT. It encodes CASWGTGKNEKLFF.

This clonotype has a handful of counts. The CDR3 DNA reads TGTGCCAGCAGTATACTAACAGGGGTGGATGGCTACACCTTC. Protein product: CASSILTGVDGYTF. This chain links TRBV7-9 with TRBJ1-2; 7 bases fit TRBD1. The germline CDR1 and CDR2 sequences are SEHNR and FQNEAQ (reference sequence). This CDR3 has 14 amino acids. The junction had 10 bases not matched to a gene; V was cut back by 6 bases and J by 6 bases.

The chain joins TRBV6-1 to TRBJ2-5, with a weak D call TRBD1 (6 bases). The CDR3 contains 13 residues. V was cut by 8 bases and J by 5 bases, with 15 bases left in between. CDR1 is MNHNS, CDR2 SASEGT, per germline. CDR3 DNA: TGTGCCAGCTCGGGGACATTGGGGGAGACCCAGTACTTC. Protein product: CASSGTLGETQYF.

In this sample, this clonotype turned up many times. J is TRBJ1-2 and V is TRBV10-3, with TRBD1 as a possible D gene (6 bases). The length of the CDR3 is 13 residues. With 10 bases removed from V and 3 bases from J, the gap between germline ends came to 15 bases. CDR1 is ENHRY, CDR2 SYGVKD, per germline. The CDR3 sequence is CATNPGADYGYTF. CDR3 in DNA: TGTGCCACAAACCCAGGGGCCGACTATGGCTACACCTTC.

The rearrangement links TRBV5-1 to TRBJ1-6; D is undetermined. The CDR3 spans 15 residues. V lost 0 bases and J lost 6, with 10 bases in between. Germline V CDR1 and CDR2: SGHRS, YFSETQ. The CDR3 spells CASSLGPDSNSPLHF. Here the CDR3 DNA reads TGCGCCAGCAGCTTGGGTCCGGATTCTAATTCACCCCTCCACTTT.

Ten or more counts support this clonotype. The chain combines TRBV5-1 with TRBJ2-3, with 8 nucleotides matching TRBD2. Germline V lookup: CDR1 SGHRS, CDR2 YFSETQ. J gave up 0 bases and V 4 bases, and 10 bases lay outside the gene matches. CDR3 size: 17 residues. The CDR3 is CASSLRGAPSSTDTQYF. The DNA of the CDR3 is TGCGCCAGCAGCCTGCGGGGGGCCCCCTCTAGCACAGATACGCAGTATTTT.

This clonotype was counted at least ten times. In DNA, the CDR3 is TGTGCCAGCAGTAGACAGTACTCCTACGAGCAGTACTTC. As protein: CASSRQYSYEQYF. The chain combines TRBV6-1 with TRBJ2-7; TRBD1 is a possible D gene (5 bases). The CDR3 contains 13 residues. Per germline, CDR1 MNHNS and CDR2 SASEGT. Trimming cost V 5 bases and J 0 bases, with 8 bases left between them.

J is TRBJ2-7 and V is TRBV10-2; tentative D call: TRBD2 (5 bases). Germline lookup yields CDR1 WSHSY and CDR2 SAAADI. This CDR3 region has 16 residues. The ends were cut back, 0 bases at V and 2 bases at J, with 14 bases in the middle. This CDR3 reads CASSESPRLITYEQYV. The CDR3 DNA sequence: TGCGCCAGCAGTGAGTCCCCAAGACTAATAACCTACGAGCAGTACGTC.

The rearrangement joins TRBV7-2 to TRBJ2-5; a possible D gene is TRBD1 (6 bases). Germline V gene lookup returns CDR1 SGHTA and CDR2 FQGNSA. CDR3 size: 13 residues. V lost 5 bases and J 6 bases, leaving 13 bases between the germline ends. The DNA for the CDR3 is TGTGCCAGCAGCCACAGGGTTGAAAAGACCCAGTACTTC. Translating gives CASSHRVEKTQYF.